This T cell receptor beta chain originates from a study of cytomegalovirus exposure and HLA in healthy donors. Study-level results: The majority of CMV-associated TCR beta chains were reported as apparently HLA-restricted in a later analysis. Associated with HLA alleles at 0.05 false discovery rate in a later analysis were 16,951 TCR beta sequences. The CMV antigen specificity of a few CMV-associated chains was confirmed through in vitro analysis.

Researchers ran the PCR with 60 Vbeta and 13 Jbeta primers. Sequenced by immunoSEQ multiplex PCR; TCRdb stores in-frame clones only, minus some. This table has more than 95,000 clones, roughly 79% appearing once. This CDR3 is 13 amino acids long. V shed 0 bases and J shed 6 bases, with 8 bases lying between them. Germline loops: CDR1 MNHEY, CDR2 SVGAGI. This clone was counted a few times. Its target is not known. This clonotype originated in a female donor in good health and CMV-seropositive. The chain links TRBV6-5 to TRBJ1-2; D is unclear. The sample consisted of PBMCs. The CDR3, as DNA: TGTGCCAGCAGTTACTCCTGGAGCGATGGCTACACCTTC. Translation gives CASSYSWSDGYTF.